The subject of this entry is one TCR beta chain. Under the authors' procedure: Nucleated cell counts were estimated from reference gene primer amplification. The method was immunoSEQ multiplex PCR; TCRdb's version includes in-frame clones alone and lacks a portion of them. V, J and clone size derive from that table, while D and trimming were established from the DNA sequence. The table has some 330,000 clones, 80% to 90% seen once. The data were obtained in a study of blood T cell repertoires in COVID-19. About the study: COVID-19 samples collected from the United States, Italy and Spain covered acute and convalescent phases.

Germline CDR1 is SGHTA and CDR2 is FQGTGA. V gave up 2 bases and J gave up 7 bases, with 12 bases separating them. CDR3 size: 15 residues. This study enrolled people aged 18 to 89 from around 26 US geographic areas. Clinical histories supplied by participants themselves formed the basis of cohort assignment. Sequenced sample: PBMCs or T cells enriched from blood (not recorded which). This sequence originates from a young man who had recovered from COVID-19. The rearrangement uses TRBV7-3 and TRBJ1-6; D may be TRBD1 (6 bases). CDR3 sequence (DNA): TGTGCCAGCAGCTTATCCGGGACATTGAATTCACCCCTCCACTTT. It translates to CASSLSGTLNSPLHF.